This T cell receptor (beta chain) was found in a study of T cell responses to AZD1222 COVID-19 vaccine. The data were produced by immunoSEQ multiplex PCR, yet TCRdb's version contains in-frame clones alone and is incomplete. The table has about 150,000 clones, more than 85% seen once; the top ten hold approximately 1.5%. General study findings and limits: Among those given AZD1222, only six or seven were seropositive at baseline.

Trimming stripped 4 bases from V and 0 bases from J, with 7 bases between. There are 13 residues in the CDR3. CDR1 is SGHRS, CDR2 YFSETQ, per germline. Note on this clone: Its specificity is not known.

The sequence was obtained from an adult who received the AZD1222 COVID-19 vaccine. The chain recombines TRBV5-1 with TRBJ1-1, with D unclear. Specimen: peripheral blood, collected 28 days after the second AZD1222 dose. As DNA, the CDR3 is TGCGCCAGCAGCCCTCTGATGAACACTGAAGCTTTCTTT. It specifies CASSPLMNTEAFF.